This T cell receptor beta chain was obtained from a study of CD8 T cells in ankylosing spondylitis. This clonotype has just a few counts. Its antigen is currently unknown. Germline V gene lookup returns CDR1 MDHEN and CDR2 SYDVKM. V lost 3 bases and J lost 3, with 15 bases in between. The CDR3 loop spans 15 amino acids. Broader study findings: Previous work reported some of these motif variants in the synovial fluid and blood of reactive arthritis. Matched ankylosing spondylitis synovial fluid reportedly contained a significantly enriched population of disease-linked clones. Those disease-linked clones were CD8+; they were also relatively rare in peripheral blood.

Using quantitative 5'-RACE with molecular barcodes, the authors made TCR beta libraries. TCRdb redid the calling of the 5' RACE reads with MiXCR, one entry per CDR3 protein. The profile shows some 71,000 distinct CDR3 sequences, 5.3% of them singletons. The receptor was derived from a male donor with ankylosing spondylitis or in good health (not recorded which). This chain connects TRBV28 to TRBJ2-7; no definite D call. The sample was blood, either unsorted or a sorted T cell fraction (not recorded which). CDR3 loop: CASSFSDGRSYEQYF. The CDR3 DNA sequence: TGTGCCAGCAGTTTTAGTGATGGCCGGAGCTACGAGCAGTACTTC.